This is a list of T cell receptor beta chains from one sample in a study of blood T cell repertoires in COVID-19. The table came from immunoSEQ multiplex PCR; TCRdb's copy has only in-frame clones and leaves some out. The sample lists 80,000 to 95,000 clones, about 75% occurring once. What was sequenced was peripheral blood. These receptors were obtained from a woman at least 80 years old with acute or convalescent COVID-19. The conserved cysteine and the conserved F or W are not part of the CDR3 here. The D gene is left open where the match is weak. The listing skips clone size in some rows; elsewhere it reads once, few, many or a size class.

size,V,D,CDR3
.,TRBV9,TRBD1,ASSAGPGQGKPYEQY
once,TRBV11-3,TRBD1,ASSLDGTGASEQF
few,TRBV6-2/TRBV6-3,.,ASSSGWETQY
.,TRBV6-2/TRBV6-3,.,ASRFSRGNYGYT
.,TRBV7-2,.,ASSLEVRSPGTQY
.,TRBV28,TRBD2,ASSTTSAGGLADTQY
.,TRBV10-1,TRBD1,AALPLGQAFYGYT
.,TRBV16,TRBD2,ASSPLAGREETQY
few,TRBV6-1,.,ASSVARGATNEKLF
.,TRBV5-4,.,ASSLVTGPQNYGYT
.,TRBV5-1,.,ASSFSTYAGEQY
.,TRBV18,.,ASSPILTATRNEQF
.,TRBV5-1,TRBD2,ASSLGTSDGNEQF
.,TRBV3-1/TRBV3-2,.,ASSQGWRALYGYT
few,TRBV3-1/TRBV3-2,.,ASSQEGTPQQF
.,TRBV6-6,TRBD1,ASSLWDSYYEKLF
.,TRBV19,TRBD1,ASTQGLKGYT
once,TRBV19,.,ASSRFDSSYEQY
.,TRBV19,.,ASSRASNTGELF
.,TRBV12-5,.,ASGLVSLRNEQY
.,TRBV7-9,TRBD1,ASSSDRGSTDTQY
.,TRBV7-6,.,ASSLQANDGYT
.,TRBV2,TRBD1,ASRADRAGSYT
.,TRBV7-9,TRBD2,ASSSGLAGGRSSYNEQF
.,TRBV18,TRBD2,ASSPLTSGHSYNEQF